The 29 T cell receptor beta chains below all came from one sample that was sequenced in a study of neoadjuvant anti-PD-1 for oral cavity cancer. Libraries were prepared by immunoSEQ multiplex PCR; TCRdb keeps only in-frame clonotypes and omits some of them. Here the sample spans around 13,000 clones, around three quarters being singletons. Time point specified: after neoadjuvant nivolumab, at surgical resection. Source: PBMCs, taken after nivolumab (anti-PD-1) treatment. The receptors come from a person aged 40 to 85 with oral cavity squamous cell carcinoma.

J is TRBJ2-4 and V is TRBV5-8; D gene unclear. This CDR3 spans 15 amino acids. The V end lost 2 bases, the J end lost 0 bases, and 9 bases lay between the germline ends. The germline CDR1 and CDR2 sequences are SGHTS and YDEGEE. CDR3 residues: CASSFSGLAKNIQYF. For the CDR3, the DNA is TGTGCCAGCAGCTTCTCCGGGTTAGCCAAAAACATTCAGTACTTC.

The DNA for the CDR3 is TGTGCCAGCAGCTTAAATCCTCTCGGGTATAAGTCTGGAAACACCATATATTTT. Protein: CASSLNPLGYKSGNTIYF. The chain recombines TRBV7-6 with TRBJ1-3; unclear D gene. Germline loops: CDR1 SGHVS, CDR2 FNYEAQ. The CDR3 loop spans 18 amino acids. The V and J ends lost 2 bases and 1 base respectively, with 18 bases between them.

There are a few counts of this clone. The chain joins TRBV7-9 to TRBJ2-1; tentatively, D is TRBD1 or TRBD2 (5 bases each). CDR1 is SEHNR and CDR2 is FQNEAQ in the germline V gene (reference sequence). The CDR3 has 15 residues. V shed 2 bases and J shed 3 bases, with 11 bases lying between them. CDR3 DNA sequence: TGTGCCAGCAGCTTACGGGACCGCCACTACAATGAGCAGTTCTTC. Translating gives CASSLRDRHYNEQFF.

The chain joins TRBV14 to TRBJ1-1; 7 nucleotides align to TRBD1. Germline values: CDR1 SGHDN, CDR2 FVKESK. V lost 4 bases, J lost 10 bases, and 9 bases stayed unmatched. The CDR3 sequence is 13 residues long. CDR3 bases: TGTGCCAGCAGCCCTCGGACAGGTTCGGTAGCTTTCTTT. This gives the protein CASSPRTGSVAFF.

This chain joins TRBV11-2 and TRBJ2-1; TRBD1 aligns across 7 bases. With 5 bases clipped from V and 8 bases from J, the junction kept 6 bases outside the gene matches. The germline gives CDR1 SGHAT, CDR2 FQNNGV. CDR3 size: 13 residues. The CDR3 loop is CASSTTGSDEQFF. CDR3 nucleotide sequence: TGTGCCAGCAGCACGACAGGGAGCGATGAGCAGTTCTTC.

The rearrangement uses TRBV27 and TRBJ2-1; D ambiguous. The CDR3 runs 15 residues. Germline V gives CDR1 MNHEY, CDR2 SMNVEV (reference sequence). Trimming removed 3 bases at V and 6 bases at J, with 15 bases between. The CDR3 loop reads CASSFGLVDGNEQFF. The CDR3 nucleotides read TGTGCCAGCAGTTTCGGGCTAGTCGATGGCAATGAGCAGTTCTTC.

The chain is built from TRBV7-3 and TRBJ2-1, with D perhaps matching TRBD1 (6 bases). The ends were cut back, 5 bases at V and 8 bases at J, with 16 bases in the middle. Germline CDR1 SGHTA, CDR2 FQGTGA. This CDR3 is 14 amino acids long. The CDR3, as DNA: TGTGCCAGCAGCCTTACAGGGCTTGTCGATGAGCAGTTCTTC. Its protein is CASSLTGLVDEQFF.

The genes are TRBV4-1 and TRBJ1-2; TRBD1 agrees at 9 bases. Germline V lookup: CDR1 MGHRA, CDR2 YSYEKL. There are 16 residues in the CDR3. The V and J ends lost 4 bases and 6 bases, in that order; junction bases with no gene match: 12. In DNA, the CDR3 is TGCGCCAGCAGCCCAACCGGGACAGGGAGTACGAATGGCTACACCTTC. Translated, it gives CASSPTGTGSTNGYTF.

V usage is TRBV9 and J usage is TRBJ1-2, with TRBD1 as a possible D gene (5 bases). CDR1 is SGDLS, CDR2 YYNGEE, per germline. The CDR3 spans 16 residues. Deletions cut 3 bases from V and 2 bases from J, with 17 bases between. The CDR3 coding sequence is TGTGCCAGCAGCGAGGGGATTGACCGACTGAACTATGGCTACACCTTC. It encodes CASSEGIDRLNYGYTF.

This sequence joins TRBV6-6 and TRBJ2-1; 13 bases fit TRBD2. Losses at the gene ends were 5 bases for V and 1 base for J; bases not matched to a gene: 2. Per the germline V gene, CDR1 is MNHNY and CDR2 is SVGAGI (reference sequence). The CDR3 has 16 amino acids. This CDR3 is CASSKGLAGSYNEQFF. CDR3 nucleotide sequence: TGTGCCAGCAGTAAGGGACTAGCGGGGTCCTACAATGAGCAGTTCTTC.

The rearrangement uses TRBV6-1 and TRBJ2-7, with D perhaps matching TRBD1 (6 bases). Trimming removed 8 bases at V and 2 bases at J, with 19 bases between. Germline values: CDR1 MNHNS, CDR2 SASEGT. The CDR3 is 15 residues long. CDR3 nucleotides: TGTGCCAGCCAGGGAATACAGGGAGCAGCCTACGAGCAGTACTTC. Translated, it gives CASQGIQGAAYEQYF.

This clone was recorded only once. The chain joins TRBV7-8 to TRBJ1-5; D may be TRBD1 (5 bases). Germline loops: CDR1 SGHVS, CDR2 FQNEAQ. V lost 2 bases, J lost 7 bases, and 18 bases lay in between. CDR3 length: 16 amino acids. CDR3 amino acids: CASSLNRDPHGQPQHF. In DNA, the CDR3 is TGTGCCAGCAGCTTAAACCGGGACCCTCACGGGCAGCCCCAGCATTTT.

V and J are TRBV29-1 and TRBJ2-6; D unresolved. Germline V gene sequence: CDR1 SQVTM, CDR2 ANQGSEA. V dropped 6 bases and J dropped 4 bases, with 10 bases sitting between them. This CDR3 comprises 13 residues. The CDR3 reads CSVLFAGANVLTF. The CDR3 bases are TGCAGCGTCCTATTCGCGGGGGCCAACGTCCTGACTTTC.

Only a few counts were recorded for this clone. The CDR3 loop is CASSQEGTDSNQPQHF. The CDR3, as DNA: TGTGCCAGCAGCCAAGAGGGGACAGACAGCAATCAGCCCCAGCATTTT. The chain combines TRBV4-2 with TRBJ1-5, with 7 nucleotides matching TRBD1. This CDR3 is 16 amino acids long. V shed 0 bases, J shed 1 base, and the junction held 3 bases outside the gene matches. Per the germline V gene, CDR1 is LGHNA and CDR2 is YNFKEQ.

This clone was counted between two and nine times. The gene calls are TRBV15 and TRBJ1-5; TRBD1 matches at 9 bases. CDR1 is LNHNV, CDR2 YYDKDF, per germline (reference sequence). The CDR3 is made up of 15 amino acids. After removal of 3 bases from V and 5 bases from J, the junction contained 5 bases not matched to a gene. Here the CDR3 DNA reads TGTGCCACCAGCAGTCTTACAGGGGGCGATCAGCCCCAGCATTTT. Translation: CATSSLTGGDQPQHF.

CDR3: CASSSGPYTGELFF. The CDR3 DNA sequence: TGTGCCAGCAGCTCCGGGCCGTACACCGGGGAGCTGTTTTTT. The rearrangement uses TRBV11-2 and TRBJ2-2, with unresolved D. The CDR3 is made up of 14 amino acids. Trimming took 4 bases from V and 3 from J, leaving 9 bases between them. Germline V gives CDR1 SGHAT, CDR2 FQNNGV. Combining the CDR3 with reference TRBV11-2 and TRBJ2-2 gives the whole variable domain EAGVAQSPRYKIIEKRQSVAFWCNPISGHATLYWYQQILGQGPKLLIQFQNNGVVDDSQLPKDRFSAERLKGVDSTLKIQPAKLEDSAVYLCASSSGPYTGELFFGEGSRLTVL.

The rearrangement links TRBV11-2 to TRBJ2-1; 9 nucleotides line up with TRBD2. V shed 6 bases and J 6 bases; nucleotides not matched to a gene: 9. This CDR3 has 15 amino acids. Germline V gene lookup returns CDR1 SGHAT and CDR2 FQNNGV. CDR3 bases: TGTGCCAGCAGGTCCCTGGCTAGCGGGACCAATGAGCAGTTCTTC. Translated, it gives CASRSLASGTNEQFF.

The chain joins TRBV28 to TRBJ1-3; a possible D gene is TRBD1 (5 bases). Trimming removed 7 bases at V and 0 bases at J, with 13 bases between. CDR3 length: 15 residues. Germline CDR1 is MDHEN and CDR2 is SYDVKM. Here the CDR3 DNA reads TGTGCCAGCACCTTGGGGGGGATCTCTGGAAACACCATATATTTT. This gives the protein CASTLGGISGNTIYF. The full variable domain, with the rest looked up from reference TRBV28 and TRBJ1-3, is DVKVTQSSRYLVKRTGEKVFLECVQDMDHENMFWYRQDPGLGLRLIYFSYDVKMKEKGDIPEGYSVSREKKERFSLILESASTNQTSMYLCASTLGGISGNTIYFGEGSWLTVV.

The rearrangement joins TRBV30 to TRBJ1-5, with D perhaps matching TRBD1 (5 bases). Trimming stripped 1 base from V and 7 bases from J, with 11 bases between. Germline V gives CDR1 GTSNPN, CDR2 SVGIG (reference sequence). This CDR3 is 13 amino acids long. CDR3 region: CAWSAREDQPQHF. Written as DNA, the CDR3 is TGTGCCTGGAGTGCCAGGGAAGACCAGCCCCAGCATTTT. Full variable domain (outside the CDR3, taken from reference TRBV30 and TRBJ1-5): SQTIHQWPATLVQPVGSPLSLECTVEGTSNPNLYWYRQAAGRGLQLLFYSVGIGQISSEVPQNLSASRPQDRQFILSSKKLLLSDSGFYLCAWSAREDQPQHFGDGTRLSIL.

The chain carries TRBV5-1 and TRBJ2-1, with 8 nucleotides matching TRBD2. J lost 8 bases, V lost 4 bases, and 17 bases had no gene match. The V gene's germline CDR1 is SGHRS and CDR2 YFSETQ. CDR3 length: 17 amino acids. CDR3 bases: TGCGCCAGCAGCCCCCGGCTCAGAAGCGGGAGTGGAGATGAGCAGTTCTTC. Its translation is CASSPRLRSGSGDEQFF.

DNA of the CDR3: TGTGCCAGTAGTATCTCAGGCGGGAGGGCCGACACCGGGGAGCTGTTTTTT. As protein: CASSISGGRADTGELFF. The chain couples TRBV19 to TRBJ2-2, with 9 bases identical to TRBD2. With 3 bases clipped from V and 3 bases from J, the junction kept 8 bases outside the gene matches. Germline CDR1 reads LNHDA; CDR2 reads SQIVND (reference sequence). The CDR3 is 17 amino acids.

This rearrangement joins TRBV7-9 to TRBJ2-2, with 11 positions matching TRBD2. Germline V gene lookup returns CDR1 SEHNR and CDR2 FQNEAQ (reference sequence). V lost 5 bases to trimming and J lost 0 bases; unmatched junction nucleotides: 5. The CDR3 length is 17 residues. CDR3 in amino acids: CASSQTSGAANTGELFF. The CDR3 DNA reads TGTGCCAGCAGCCAGACTAGCGGGGCCGCGAACACCGGGGAGCTGTTTTTT.

Only one count was recorded for this clone. The chain has TRBV5-4 and TRBJ2-2; maybe TRBD2 (7 bases). Trimming took off 0 bases at V and 6 bases at J, with 15 bases between the two ends. The CDR3 extends over 16 amino acids. CDR1 is SGHNT, CDR2 YYREEE, per germline (reference sequence). CDR3 in DNA: TGTGCCAGCAGCTTGGCTCTGGGAGGGGGAGCCGGGGAGCTGTTTTTT. Its protein product is CASSLALGGGAGELFF.

The chain uses TRBV13 and TRBJ2-5; D ambiguous. Germline V lookup: CDR1 PRHDT, CDR2 FYEKMQ (reference sequence). The CDR3 is made up of 11 amino acids. With 5 bases removed from V and 1 base from J, the gap between germline ends came to 2 bases. The CDR3 loop reads CASSLQETQYF. The DNA for the CDR3 is TGTGCCAGCAGCCTCCAAGAGACCCAGTACTTC.

This chain uses TRBV7-9 with TRBJ2-7; 8 nucleotides align to TRBD1. Looked up from germline, CDR1 is SEHNR and CDR2 is FQNEAQ (reference sequence). This CDR3 has 15 amino acids. V shed 6 bases, J shed 1 base, and the junction held 8 bases outside the gene matches. As DNA, the CDR3 is TGTGCCAGCAGGCCCACAGGGGGTTGGTCCTACGAGCAGTACTTC. Translating it yields CASRPTGGWSYEQYF.

The chain employs TRBV4-1 and TRBJ1-5; 9 nucleotides line up with TRBD1. Trimming removed 1 base from V and 4 bases from J; junction bases left unmatched: 2. The CDR3 runs 15 residues. CDR1 and CDR2 from the germline V gene are MGHRA and YSYEKL. The CDR3 is CASSQGGQGNQPQHF. The CDR3 DNA reads TGCGCCAGCAGCCAAGGGGGACAGGGAAATCAGCCCCAGCATTTT.

This chain joins TRBV5-4 and TRBJ1-6, with a weak D call TRBD1 (5 bases). CDR1 and CDR2 (germline): SGHNT, YYREEE (reference sequence). The CDR3 length is 18 residues. V was trimmed by 5 bases and J by 8 bases, leaving 26 bases between them. CDR3 nucleotide sequence: TGTGCCAGCAGTTCCCGACATGGGTGGGGGAACCAATATTCACCCCTCCACTTT. It yields the protein CASSSRHGWGNQYSPLHF.

The chain links TRBV5-4 to TRBJ2-7; 12 bases line up with TRBD2. CDR1 and CDR2 from the germline V gene are SGHNT and YYREEE (reference sequence). This CDR3 comprises 15 residues. V lost 4 bases, J lost 2 bases, and 4 bases stayed unmatched. The CDR3 reads CASSPLAGGPYEQYF. The DNA of the CDR3 is TGTGCCAGCAGCCCCCTAGCGGGAGGGCCCTACGAGCAGTACTTC.

CDR3 protein: CASSPWGEGGREAFF. The CDR3 coding sequence is TGTGCCAGCAGTCCCTGGGGAGAGGGGGGCAGGGAAGCTTTCTTT. The chain is built from TRBV28 and TRBJ1-1; TRBD1 is a possible D gene (6 bases). In germline, CDR1 is MDHEN, CDR2 SYDVKM. V lost 5 bases to trimming and J lost 8 bases, with 21 bases between them. The length of the CDR3 is 15 residues. The whole variable domain, filled in from reference TRBV28 and TRBJ1-1, reads DVKVTQSSRYLVKRTGEKVFLECVQDMDHENMFWYRQDPGLGLRLIYFSYDVKMKEKGDIPEGYSVSREKKERFSLILESASTNQTSMYLCASSPWGEGGREAFFGQGTRLTVV.